These 15 T cell receptor beta chains were sequenced from one sample in a study of cytomegalovirus exposure and HLA in healthy donors. The PCR contained 60 Vbeta and 13 Jbeta primers. The assay was immunoSEQ multiplex PCR, and TCRdb's table has in-frame clones only and misses some. There are 110,000 to 150,000 clones in the sample; 79% occur only once, and 3.1% lies in the top ten. The specimen sequenced was PBMCs. Source of these receptors: a female donor in good health and CMV-seronegative.

This clone has a single count. Here the CDR3 DNA reads TGTGCCAGCAGGGGACTAGCGCGCTACGAGCAGTACTTC. This encodes CASRGLARYEQYF. The V call is TRBV6-6, the J call TRBJ2-7; 10 bases are shared with TRBD2. Trimming cost V 6 bases and J 3 bases; bases outside gene matches: 2. There are 13 residues in the CDR3. Germline CDR1 MNHNY, CDR2 SVGAGI (reference sequence).

The chain has TRBV5-4 and TRBJ2-5; no clear D gene. The DNA matches TRBJ2-7 better at its end, which makes the J call doubtful. Germline assignment: CDR1 SGHNT and CDR2 YYREEE (reference sequence). The CDR3 sequence is 13 residues long. As DNA, the CDR3 is TGTGCCAGCAGCTCCGACAAGTCCTACGAGCAGTACTTC. Protein: CASSSDKSYEQYF.

V gene TRBV30 combines with J gene TRBJ1-4, with unresolved D. This CDR3 has 14 amino acids. Germline assignment: CDR1 GTSNPN and CDR2 SVGIG (reference sequence). Trimming took off 1 base at V and 3 bases at J, with 9 bases between the two ends. The CDR3 here is CAWSGTAANEKLFF. The CDR3 bases are TGTGCCTGGAGTGGGACTGCAGCTAATGAAAAACTGTTTTTT.

The chain uses TRBV4-3 and TRBJ1-1, with no clear D. This CDR3 is built from 14 residues. Germline V gives CDR1 LGHNA, CDR2 YSLEER. Trimming stripped 0 bases from V and 7 bases from J, with 12 bases between. The CDR3 protein is CASSQDATYGEAFF. CDR3 nucleotide sequence: TGCGCCAGCAGCCAAGACGCCACGTACGGTGAAGCTTTCTTT.

A few counts support this clone. The rearrangement uses TRBV19 and TRBJ2-5, with TRBD2 as a possible D gene (5 bases). The germline CDR1 and CDR2 sequences are LNHDA and SQIVND (reference sequence). The CDR3 totals 14 residues. The V and J ends lost 1 base and 4 bases respectively, with 10 bases between them. CDR3 residues: CASSIGLSGETQYF. Written as DNA, the CDR3 is TGTGCCAGTAGTATAGGACTCAGCGGAGAGACCCAGTACTTC.

The V gene is TRBV4-1, the J gene TRBJ2-2; 8 bases map to TRBD1. Germline values: CDR1 MGHRA, CDR2 YSYEKL. The CDR3 spans 16 residues. The junction had 7 bases not matched to a gene; V was cut back by 6 bases and J by 1 base. This chain's CDR3 is CASSLTDRVNTGELFF. The CDR3, as DNA: TGCGCCAGCAGTCTGACGGACAGGGTGAACACCGGGGAGCTGTTTTTT.

The CDR3 nucleotides are TGTGCTAGTGGTTTGGACAGGTTAGGGCCCCAGCATTTT. Its protein is CASGLDRLGPQHF. The chain uses TRBV12-5 and TRBJ1-5, with D perhaps TRBD1 (5 bases). The CDR3 loop spans 13 amino acids. Germline loops: CDR1 LGHNT, CDR2 FRNRAP. V was shortened by 1 base and J by 9 bases, with 10 bases between the two germline ends.

V gene TRBV18 combines with J gene TRBJ2-1; 9 bases fit TRBD1. Germline values: CDR1 KGHSH, CDR2 LQKENI. Trimming removed 2 bases from V and 4 bases from J; junction bases left unmatched: 6. The CDR3 spans 16 residues. Here the CDR3 reads CASSPTQGARYNEQFF. In DNA, the CDR3 is TGTGCCAGCTCACCAACACAGGGGGCGCGGTACAATGAGCAGTTCTTC.

CDR3 sequence: CASCRQGSYEQYF. For the CDR3, the DNA is TGTGCCAGCTGCCGACAGGGCTCCTACGAGCAGTACTTC. This chain uses TRBV5-4 with TRBJ2-7; 7 bases agree with TRBD1. The germline V gene has CDR1 SGHNT and CDR2 YYREEE (reference sequence). The CDR3 has 13 residues. The J segment lost 0 bases and the V segment lost 7 bases, leaving 4 bases of the junction unmatched.

This clone appeared a few times. This rearrangement joins TRBV9 to TRBJ1-2; tentatively, D is TRBD1 (5 bases). This CDR3 spans 14 amino acids. The germline V gene has CDR1 SGDLS and CDR2 YYNGEE. Between the trimmed V and J ends, which lost 3 bases and 6 bases, there was a span of 15 bases. The CDR3 region has the DNA TGTGCCAGCAGCGCTCAAGGGGCCTCCCATGGCTACACCTTC. It encodes CASSAQGASHGYTF.

V is TRBV14 and J is TRBJ1-4, with D possibly being TRBD1 (5 bases). This CDR3 is built from 13 residues. Trimming left V 5 bases short and J 5 bases short, with 9 bases between. CDR1 is SGHDN and CDR2 is FVKESK in the germline V gene. The CDR3 region has the DNA TGTGCCAGCAGCGCAGGGCGGAATGAAAAACTGTTTTTT. This gives the protein CASSAGRNEKLFF.

Here the CDR3 reads CASSPGQGSNEQFF. CDR3 sequence (DNA): TGCGCCAGCAGCCCGGGACAGGGGAGCAATGAGCAGTTCTTC. The V and J genes are TRBV10-2 and TRBJ2-1; 10 positions match TRBD1. V dropped 6 bases and J dropped 6; count of bases not matched to a gene: 5. CDR3 length: 14 residues. In germline, CDR1 is WSHSY, CDR2 SAAADI.

J is TRBJ2-7 and V is TRBV7-2; TRBD2 matches at 9 bases. The trim removed 5 bases at V and 2 bases at J, leaving 7 bases unmatched. Germline CDR1 SGHTA, CDR2 FQGNSA. The length of the CDR3 is 15 residues. In DNA, the CDR3 is TGTGCCAGCAGCACCCAGGCGGGAGGGACCTACGAGCAGTACTTC. Residues: CASSTQAGGTYEQYF.

The V and J genes are TRBV29-1 and TRBJ2-3, with 8 bases aligning to TRBD2. Germline V gene sequence: CDR1 SQVTM, CDR2 ANQGSEA. This CDR3 has 14 amino acids. V trimming: 7 bases; J trimming: 3 bases; junction bases outside the gene matches: 9. This CDR3 is CSAVTGGLTDTQYF. In DNA, the CDR3 is TGCAGCGCGGTCACGGGGGGGTTGACAGATACGCAGTATTTT.

This clone was recorded a few times. The chain combines TRBV14 with TRBJ1-1; D possibly corresponds to TRBD1 (5 bases). Trimming left V 1 base short and J 3 bases short, with 12 bases between. The CDR3 totals 15 residues. Germline V CDR1 and CDR2: SGHDN, FVKESK. The CDR3 DNA reads TGTGCCAGCAGCCAAGGGTGGCAGGGCCACACTGAAGCTTTCTTT. This sequence encodes CASSQGWQGHTEAFF.